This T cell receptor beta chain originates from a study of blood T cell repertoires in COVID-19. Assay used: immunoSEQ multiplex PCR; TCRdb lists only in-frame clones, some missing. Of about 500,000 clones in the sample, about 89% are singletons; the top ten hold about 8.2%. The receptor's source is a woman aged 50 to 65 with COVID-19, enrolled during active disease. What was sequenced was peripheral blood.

The CDR3, as DNA: TGTGCCAGCAGCGTCCTATTCAGGGGAAAGCGGGGGAGTGAGCAGTTCTTC. This encodes CASSVLFRGKRGSEQFF. This chain joins TRBV5-4 and TRBJ2-1; TRBD2 agrees at 8 bases. The CDR3 loop spans 17 amino acids. V was pared by 4 bases and J by 9 bases, with 18 bases of the junction left unmatched. Per germline, CDR1 SGHNT and CDR2 YYREEE (reference sequence).